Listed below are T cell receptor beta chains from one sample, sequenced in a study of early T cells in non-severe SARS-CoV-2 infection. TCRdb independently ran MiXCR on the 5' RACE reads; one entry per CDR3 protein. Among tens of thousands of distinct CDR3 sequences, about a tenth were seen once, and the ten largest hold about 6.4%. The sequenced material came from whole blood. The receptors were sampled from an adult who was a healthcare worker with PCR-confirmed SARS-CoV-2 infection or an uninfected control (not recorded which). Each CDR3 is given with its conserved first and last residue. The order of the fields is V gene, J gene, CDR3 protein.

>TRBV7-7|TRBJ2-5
CASSLIVGLAGFETQYF
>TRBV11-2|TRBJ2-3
CASSRNRDTQYF
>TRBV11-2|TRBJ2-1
CASSLDPKGLEQFF
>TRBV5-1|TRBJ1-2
CASSLDGDDGYTF
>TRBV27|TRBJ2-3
CASSPRAAGTDTQYF
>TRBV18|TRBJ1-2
CASSPEGQWGYTF
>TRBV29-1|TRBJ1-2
CSVGDRSYGYTF
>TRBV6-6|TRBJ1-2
CASSDYSSGYTF
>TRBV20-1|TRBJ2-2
CSARESRRGSTGELFF
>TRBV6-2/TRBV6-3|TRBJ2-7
CASTEAGYYEQYF
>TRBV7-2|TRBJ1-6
CASSLVLTGESPLHF
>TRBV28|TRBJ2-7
CASSPTDRVNEQYF
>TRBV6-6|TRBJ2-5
CASNLALGAYQETQYF
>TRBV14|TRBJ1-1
CASSLDFNTEAFF
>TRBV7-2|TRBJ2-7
CASSVDREGEQYF
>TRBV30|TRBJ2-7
CAWSQNGPYEQYF
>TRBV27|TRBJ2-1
CASRMRGMRDEQFF
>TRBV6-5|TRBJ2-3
CASSYSRLEGMVGTQYF
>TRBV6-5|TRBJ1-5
CASKRQGNQPQHF
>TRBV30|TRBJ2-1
CAWSVVNNEQFF
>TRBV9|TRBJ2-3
CASSVGSHYTSTDTQYF
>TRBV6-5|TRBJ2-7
CAHASGLTAEQYF
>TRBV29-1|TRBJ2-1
CSVAAGGRTYNEQFF
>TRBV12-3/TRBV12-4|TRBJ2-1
CASRLSTTEQFF
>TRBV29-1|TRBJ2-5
CSVVVRRRALFAQETQYF
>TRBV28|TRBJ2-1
CASSGEFTPVRNEQFF
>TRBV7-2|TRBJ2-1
CASSFYNEQFF
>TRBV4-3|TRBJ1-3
CASSRQIPGNTIYF
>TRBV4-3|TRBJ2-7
CASSPDSAGPTYEQYF
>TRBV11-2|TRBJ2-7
CASSSDVYEQYF
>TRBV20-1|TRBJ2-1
CSARDPWNEQFF
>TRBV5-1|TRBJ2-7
CASSAGQGAYEQYF
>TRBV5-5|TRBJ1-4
CASSSPDMGNEKLFF
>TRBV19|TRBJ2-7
CASSPPPGSFYEQYF
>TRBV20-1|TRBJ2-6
CSAMPRGTGANVLTF
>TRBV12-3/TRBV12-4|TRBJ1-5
CASSLKASNQPQHF
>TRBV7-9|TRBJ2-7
CASSGRRLGDEQYF
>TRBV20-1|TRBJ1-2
CSAKETGRRSYGYTF
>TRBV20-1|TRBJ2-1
CSARWRVLNEQFF
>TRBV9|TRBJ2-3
CASSVVSTDTQYF
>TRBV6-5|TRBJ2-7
CASSYRSSYEQYF
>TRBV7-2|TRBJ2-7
CASSYDYEQYF
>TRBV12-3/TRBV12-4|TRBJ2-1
CASSFDPSYNEQFF
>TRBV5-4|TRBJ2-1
CASSVRDRSYNEQFF
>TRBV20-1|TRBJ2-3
CSARGAPDTQYF